This TCR beta chain is drawn from a study of long-term antiretroviral therapy in people with HIV. immunoSEQ v3.0 was run at survey level. TCRdb's copy holds only in-frame clones and misses some; the assay was immunoSEQ multiplex PCR. This sample carries about 20,000 clones, around three quarters of them seen once, and the ten largest clones take 12% to 15%. Germline CDR1 SGHTS, CDR2 YDEGEE. This CDR3 spans 17 amino acids. The V end was cut by 3 bases, the J end by 2 bases, with 17 bases between. This clonotype was sampled from a woman in her 30s with HIV. The V call is TRBV5-8, the J call TRBJ2-2; a possible D gene is TRBD1 (6 bases). The starting material was unsorted PBMCs, obtained 2.9 years after starting antiretroviral therapy. The chain's CDR3 is CASSSATGPFNTGELFF. In DNA, the CDR3 is TGTGCCAGCAGCTCAGCGACAGGCCCGTTTAACACCGGGGAGCTGTTTTTT.